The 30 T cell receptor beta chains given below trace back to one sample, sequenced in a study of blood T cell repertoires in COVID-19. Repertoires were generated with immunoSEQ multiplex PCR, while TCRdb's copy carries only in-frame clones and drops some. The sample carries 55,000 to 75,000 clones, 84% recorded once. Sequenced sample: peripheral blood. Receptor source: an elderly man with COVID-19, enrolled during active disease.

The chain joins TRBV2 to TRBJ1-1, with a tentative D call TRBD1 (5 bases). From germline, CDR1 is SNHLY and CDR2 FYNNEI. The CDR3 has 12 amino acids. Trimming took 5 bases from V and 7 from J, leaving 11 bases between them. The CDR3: CASSLGVGEAFF. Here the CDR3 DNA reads TGTGCCAGCAGTCTAGGGGTGGGTGAAGCTTTCTTT.

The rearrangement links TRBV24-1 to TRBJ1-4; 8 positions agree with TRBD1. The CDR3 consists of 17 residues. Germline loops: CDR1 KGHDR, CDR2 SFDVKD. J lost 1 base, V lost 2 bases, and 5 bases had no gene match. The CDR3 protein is CATSDSADRGTNEKLFF. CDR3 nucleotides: TGTGCCACCAGTGATTCCGCTGACAGGGGAACTAATGAAAAACTGTTTTTT.

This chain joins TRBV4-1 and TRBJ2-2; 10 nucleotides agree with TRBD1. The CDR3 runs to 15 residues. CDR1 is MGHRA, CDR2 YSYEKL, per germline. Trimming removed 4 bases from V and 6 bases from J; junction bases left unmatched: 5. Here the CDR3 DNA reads TGCGCCAGCAGCCTTGGGACAGGGGCGGCCGGGGAGCTGTTTTTT. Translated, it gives CASSLGTGAAGELFF.

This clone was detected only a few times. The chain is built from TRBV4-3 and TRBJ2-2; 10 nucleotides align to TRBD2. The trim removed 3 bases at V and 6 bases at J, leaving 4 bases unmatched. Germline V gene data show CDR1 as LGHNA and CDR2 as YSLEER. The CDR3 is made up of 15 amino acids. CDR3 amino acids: CASSHSSGSPGELFF. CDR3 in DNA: TGCGCCAGCAGCCATTCTAGCGGGAGCCCCGGGGAGCTGTTTTTT.

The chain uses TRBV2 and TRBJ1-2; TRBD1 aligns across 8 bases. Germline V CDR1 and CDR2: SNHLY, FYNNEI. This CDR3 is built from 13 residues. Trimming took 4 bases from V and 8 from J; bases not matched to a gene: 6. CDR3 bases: TGTGCCAGCAGTGTGGGACAGGCTATGGGCTACACCTTC. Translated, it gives CASSVGQAMGYTF.

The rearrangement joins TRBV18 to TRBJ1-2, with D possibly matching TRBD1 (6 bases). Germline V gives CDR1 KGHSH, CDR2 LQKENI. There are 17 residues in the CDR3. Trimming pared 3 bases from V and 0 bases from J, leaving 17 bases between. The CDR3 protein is CASSPLRGKGANYGYTF. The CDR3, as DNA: TGTGCCAGCTCACCTCTCAGGGGAAAGGGTGCTAACTATGGCTACACCTTC.

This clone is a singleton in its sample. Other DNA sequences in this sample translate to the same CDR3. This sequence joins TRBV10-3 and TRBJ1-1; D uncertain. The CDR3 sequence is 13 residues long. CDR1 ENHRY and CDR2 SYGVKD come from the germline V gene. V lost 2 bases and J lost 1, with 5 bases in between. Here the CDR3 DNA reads TGTGCCATCAGTGAGCGGGGGAACACTGAAGCTTTCTTT. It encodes CAISERGNTEAFF.

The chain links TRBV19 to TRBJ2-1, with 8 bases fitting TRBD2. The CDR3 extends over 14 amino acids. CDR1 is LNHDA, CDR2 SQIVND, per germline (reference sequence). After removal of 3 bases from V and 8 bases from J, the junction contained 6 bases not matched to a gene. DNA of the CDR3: TGTGCCAGTAGTATCGGGGGGGGTTTCGATGAGCAGTTCTTC. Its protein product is CASSIGGGFDEQFF.

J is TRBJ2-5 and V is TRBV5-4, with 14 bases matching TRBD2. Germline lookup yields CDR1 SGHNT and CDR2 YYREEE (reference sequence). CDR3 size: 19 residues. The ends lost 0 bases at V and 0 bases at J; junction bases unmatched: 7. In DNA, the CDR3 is TGTGCCAGCAGCTTGGGACTAGCGGGGGGGTCCTTTTACCAAGAGACCCAGTACTTC. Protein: CASSLGLAGGSFYQETQYF. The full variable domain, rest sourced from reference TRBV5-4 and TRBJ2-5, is ETGVTQSPTHLIKTRGQQVTLRCSSQSGHNTVSWYQQALGQGPQFIFQYYREEENGRGNFPPRFSGLQFPNYSSELNVNALELDDSALYLCASSLGLAGGSFYQETQYFGPGTRLLVL.

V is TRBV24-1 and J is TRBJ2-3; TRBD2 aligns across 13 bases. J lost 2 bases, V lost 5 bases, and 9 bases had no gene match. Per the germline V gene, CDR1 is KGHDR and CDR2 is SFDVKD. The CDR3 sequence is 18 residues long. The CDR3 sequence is CATSGWGGLAGDTDTQYF. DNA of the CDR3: TGTGCCACCAGTGGTTGGGGCGGACTAGCGGGGGACACAGATACGCAGTATTTT.

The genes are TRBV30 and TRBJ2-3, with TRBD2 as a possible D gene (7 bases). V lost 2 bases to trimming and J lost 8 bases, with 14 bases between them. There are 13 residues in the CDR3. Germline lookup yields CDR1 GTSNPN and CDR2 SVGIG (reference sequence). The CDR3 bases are TGTGCCTGGAGTACGGGGGGCCAAGGTACGCAGTATTTT. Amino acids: CAWSTGGQGTQYF.

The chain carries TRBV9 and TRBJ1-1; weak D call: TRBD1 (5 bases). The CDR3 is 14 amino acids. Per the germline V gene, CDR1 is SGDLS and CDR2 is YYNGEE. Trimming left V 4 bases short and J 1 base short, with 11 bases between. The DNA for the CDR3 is TGTGCCAGCAGCCGTGGGGCAGGGAACACTGAAGCTTTCTTT. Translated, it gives CASSRGAGNTEAFF.

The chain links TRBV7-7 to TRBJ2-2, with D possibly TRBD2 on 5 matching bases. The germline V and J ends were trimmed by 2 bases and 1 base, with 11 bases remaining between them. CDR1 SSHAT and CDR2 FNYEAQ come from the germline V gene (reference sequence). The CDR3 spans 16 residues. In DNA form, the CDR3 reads TGTGCCAGCAGCTTATTAAGCGGCCTGAACACCGGGGAGCTGTTTTTT. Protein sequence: CASSLLSGLNTGELFF. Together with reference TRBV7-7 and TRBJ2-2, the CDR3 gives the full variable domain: GAGVSQSPRYKVTKRGQDVTLRCDPISSHATLYWYQQALGQGPEFLTYFNYEAQPDKSGLPSDRFSAERPEGSISTLTIQRTEQRDSAMYRCASSLLSGLNTGELFFGEGSRLTVL.

DNA of the CDR3: TGTGCCAGCAGCTTGGGTGGGACTTCATCCTACAATGAGCAGTTCTTC. It codes for CASSLGGTSSYNEQFF. This chain connects TRBV9 to TRBJ2-1; TRBD2 is a possible D gene (6 bases). Germline-derived CDR1 and CDR2 are SGDLS and YYNGEE. CDR3 size: 16 residues. The ends were cut back, 4 bases at V and 1 base at J, with 15 bases in the middle.

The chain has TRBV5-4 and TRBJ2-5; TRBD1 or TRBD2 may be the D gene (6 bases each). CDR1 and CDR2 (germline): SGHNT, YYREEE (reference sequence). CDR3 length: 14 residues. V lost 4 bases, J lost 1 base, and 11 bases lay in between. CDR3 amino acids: CASSMGGSQETQYF. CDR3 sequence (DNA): TGTGCCAGCAGCATGGGGGGCAGCCAAGAGACCCAGTACTTC.

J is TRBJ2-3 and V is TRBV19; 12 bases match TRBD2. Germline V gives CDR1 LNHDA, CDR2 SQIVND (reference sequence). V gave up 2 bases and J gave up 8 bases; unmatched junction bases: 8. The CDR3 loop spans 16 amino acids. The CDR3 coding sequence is TGTGCCAGTAGTATAAGGCTAGCGGGGGGGCATGGTACGCAGTATTTT. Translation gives CASSIRLAGGHGTQYF. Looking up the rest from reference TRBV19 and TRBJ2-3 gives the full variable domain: DGGITQSPKYLFRKEGQNVTLSCEQNLNHDAMYWYRQDPGQGLRLIYYSQIVNDFQKGDIAEGYSVSREKKESFPLTVTSAQKNPTAFYLCASSIRLAGGHGTQYFGPGTRLTVL.

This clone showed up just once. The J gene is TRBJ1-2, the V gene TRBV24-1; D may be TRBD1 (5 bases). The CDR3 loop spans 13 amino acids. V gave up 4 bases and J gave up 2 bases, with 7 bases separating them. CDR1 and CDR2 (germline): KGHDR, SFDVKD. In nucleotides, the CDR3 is TGTGCCACCAGTGAGTCAGGGAACTATGGCTACACCTTC. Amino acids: CATSESGNYGYTF.

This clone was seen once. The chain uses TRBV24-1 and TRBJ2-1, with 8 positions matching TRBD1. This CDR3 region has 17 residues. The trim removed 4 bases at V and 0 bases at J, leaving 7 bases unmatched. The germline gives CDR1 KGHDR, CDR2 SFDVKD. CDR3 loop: CATSDPRTGSSYNEQFF. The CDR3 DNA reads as TGTGCCACCAGTGACCCTAGGACAGGGAGCTCCTACAATGAGCAGTTCTTC.

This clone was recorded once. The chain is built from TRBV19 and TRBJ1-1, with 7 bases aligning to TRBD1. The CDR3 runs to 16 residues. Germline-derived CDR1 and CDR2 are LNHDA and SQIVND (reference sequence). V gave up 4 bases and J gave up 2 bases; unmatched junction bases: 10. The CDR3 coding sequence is TGTGCCAGTAGTAGAAAATCCGGGACAGCAAACACTGAAGCTTTCTTT. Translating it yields CASSRKSGTANTEAFF.

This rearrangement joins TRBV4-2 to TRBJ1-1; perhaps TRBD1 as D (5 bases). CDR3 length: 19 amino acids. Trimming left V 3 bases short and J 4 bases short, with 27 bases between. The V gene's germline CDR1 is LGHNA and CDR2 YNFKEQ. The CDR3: CASSQKAVVQGGILTEAFF. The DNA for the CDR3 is TGTGCCAGCAGCCAGAAAGCGGTGGTTCAGGGAGGAATTCTCACTGAAGCTTTCTTT.

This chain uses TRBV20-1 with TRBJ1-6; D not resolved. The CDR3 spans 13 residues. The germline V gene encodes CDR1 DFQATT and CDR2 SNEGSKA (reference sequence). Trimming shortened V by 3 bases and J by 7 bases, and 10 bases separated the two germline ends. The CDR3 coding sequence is TGCAGTGCTAGTTCAGGCATGAATTCACCCCTCCACTTT. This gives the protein CSASSGMNSPLHF.

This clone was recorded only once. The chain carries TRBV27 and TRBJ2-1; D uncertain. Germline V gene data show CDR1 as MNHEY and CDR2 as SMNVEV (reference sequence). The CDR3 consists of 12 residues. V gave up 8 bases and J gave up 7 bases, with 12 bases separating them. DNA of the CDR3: TGTGCCAGCCGACGGAGTCAAAATGAGCAGTTCTTC. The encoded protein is CASRRSQNEQFF.

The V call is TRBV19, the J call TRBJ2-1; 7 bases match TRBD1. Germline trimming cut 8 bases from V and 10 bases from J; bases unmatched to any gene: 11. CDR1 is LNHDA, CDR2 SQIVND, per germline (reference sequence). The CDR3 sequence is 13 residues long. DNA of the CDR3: TGTGCCAGTTCAGGGACAGCCAACGGGGAGCAGTTCTTC. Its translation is CASSGTANGEQFF.

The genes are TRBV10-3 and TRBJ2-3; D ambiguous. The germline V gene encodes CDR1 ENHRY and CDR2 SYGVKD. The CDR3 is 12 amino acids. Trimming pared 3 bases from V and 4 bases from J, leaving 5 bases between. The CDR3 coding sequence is TGTGCCATCAGTGAAAGCGCAGATACGCAGTATTTT. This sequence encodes CAISESADTQYF.

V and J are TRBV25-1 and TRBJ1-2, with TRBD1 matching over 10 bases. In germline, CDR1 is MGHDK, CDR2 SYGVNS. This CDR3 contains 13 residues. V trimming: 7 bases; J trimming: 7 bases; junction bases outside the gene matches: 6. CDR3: CASTTGGRGGYTF. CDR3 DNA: TGTGCCAGCACGACAGGGGGCAGGGGTGGCTACACCTTC.

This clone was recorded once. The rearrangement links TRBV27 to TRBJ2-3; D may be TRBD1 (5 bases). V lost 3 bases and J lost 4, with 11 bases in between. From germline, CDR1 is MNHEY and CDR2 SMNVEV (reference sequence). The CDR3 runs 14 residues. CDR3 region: CASSFRVPSDTQYF. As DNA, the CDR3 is TGTGCCAGCAGTTTCAGGGTGCCCTCAGATACGCAGTATTTT.

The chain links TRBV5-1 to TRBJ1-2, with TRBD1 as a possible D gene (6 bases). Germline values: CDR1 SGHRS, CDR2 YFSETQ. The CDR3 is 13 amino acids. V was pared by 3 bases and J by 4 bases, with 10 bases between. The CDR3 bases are TGCGCCAGCAGCTGGATGGACAGCTATGGCTACACCTTC. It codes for CASSWMDSYGYTF.

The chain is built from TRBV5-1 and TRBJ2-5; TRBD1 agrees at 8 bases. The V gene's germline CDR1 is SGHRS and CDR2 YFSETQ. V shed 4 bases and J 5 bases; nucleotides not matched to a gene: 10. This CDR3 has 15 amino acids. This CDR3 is CASSRPGQGTETQYF. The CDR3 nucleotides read TGCGCCAGCAGCCGACCCGGACAGGGTACGGAGACCCAGTACTTC.

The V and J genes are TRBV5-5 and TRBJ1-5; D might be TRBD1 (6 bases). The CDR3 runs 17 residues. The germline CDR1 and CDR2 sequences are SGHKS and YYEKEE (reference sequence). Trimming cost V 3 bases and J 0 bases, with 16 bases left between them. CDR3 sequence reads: CASSWGPTGYSNQPQHF. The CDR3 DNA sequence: TGTGCCAGCAGCTGGGGGCCTACAGGTTATAGCAATCAGCCCCAGCATTTT.

CDR3 region: CASSQGASGVQETQYF. The CDR3 DNA is TGCGCCAGCAGCCAAGGAGCTAGCGGAGTACAAGAGACCCAGTACTTC. The gene calls are TRBV4-3 and TRBJ2-5, with TRBD2 identical over 7 bases. The CDR3 consists of 16 residues. V shed 1 base, J shed 2 bases, and the junction held 7 bases outside the gene matches. Germline CDR1 LGHNA, CDR2 YSLEER.